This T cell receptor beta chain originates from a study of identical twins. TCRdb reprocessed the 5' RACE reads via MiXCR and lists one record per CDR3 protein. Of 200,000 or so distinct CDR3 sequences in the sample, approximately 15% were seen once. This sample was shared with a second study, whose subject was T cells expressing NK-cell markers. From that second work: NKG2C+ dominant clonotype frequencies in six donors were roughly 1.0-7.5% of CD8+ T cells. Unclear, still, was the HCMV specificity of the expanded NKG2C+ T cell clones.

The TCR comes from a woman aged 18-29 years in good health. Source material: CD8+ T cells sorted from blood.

The CDR3 DNA sequence: TGTGCCAGCAGTTTGGCCGCCCAAGAGACCCAGTACTTC. It encodes CASSLAAQETQYF. The gene calls are TRBV12-3 or TRBV12-4 and TRBJ2-5; no reliable D call. V was trimmed by 3 bases and J by 1 base, leaving 6 bases between them. The CDR3 sequence is 13 residues long.